The 5 T cell receptor beta chains reported below all come from one sample, sequenced in a study of response to subunit inactivated influenza vaccine. Each CDR3 protein is one row after TCRdb ran MiXCR on the RT-PCR reads. The table records almost 250,000 distinct CDR3 sequences, 9.5% to 15% of them present only once. The sequences come from non-naive T cells sorted from PBMCs, collected 14 to 15 days before vaccination. The receptors were gathered from a man aged 45-60 years who received an inactivated influenza vaccine.

The sample holds many counts of this clonotype. The rearrangement joins TRBV20-1 to TRBJ2-5; D is undetermined. The CDR3 spans 9 residues. Trimming took 7 bases from V and 5 from J, leaving 5 bases between them. Per the germline V gene, CDR1 is DFQATT and CDR2 is SNEGSKA (reference sequence). CDR3 sequence: CSVGETQYF. The CDR3, as DNA: TGCAGTGTTGGTGAGACCCAGTACTTC.

Only a few counts were recorded for this clonotype. This chain uses TRBV5-1 with TRBJ2-6; tentatively, D is TRBD1 or TRBD2 (5 bases each). Germline V CDR1 and CDR2: SGHRS, YFSETQ. The V gene lost 0 bases and the J gene lost 4 bases, with 11 bases spanning the gap. This CDR3 is 16 amino acids long. The CDR3 region has the DNA TGCGCCAGCAGCTTGGATGGGGGAATCGGGGCCAACGTCCTGACTTTC. Amino acid sequence: CASSLDGGIGANVLTF.

This clonotype was seen a few times. The V and J genes are TRBV9 and TRBJ2-5; D may correspond to TRBD1 or TRBD2 (5 bases each). Trimming took off 4 bases at V and 4 bases at J, with 17 bases between the two ends. Germline values: CDR1 SGDLS, CDR2 YYNGEE. The CDR3 has 15 amino acids. The CDR3 spells CASSLGTMVGETQYF. The CDR3 bases are TGTGCCAGCAGCCTCGGGACGATGGTGGGAGAGACCCAGTACTTC. Together with reference TRBV9 and TRBJ2-5, the CDR3 gives the full variable domain: DSGVTQTPKHLITATGQRVTLRCSPRSGDLSVYWYQQSLDQGLQFLIQYYNGEERAKGNILERFSAQQFPDLHSELNLSSLELGDSALYFCASSLGTMVGETQYFGPGTRLLVL.

The chain uses TRBV5-1 and TRBJ2-5, with TRBD1 identical over 8 bases. The CDR3 covers 15 residues. The V and J ends lost 2 bases and 5 bases, in that order; junction bases with no gene match: 8. In germline, CDR1 is SGHRS, CDR2 YFSETQ. DNA of the CDR3: TGCGCCAGCAGCTTAGGGGCAGGGGGCATGGAGACCCAGTACTTC. Protein: CASSLGAGGMETQYF.

This clonotype came up a few times. The chain uses TRBV20-1 and TRBJ2-7, with 8 bases matching TRBD1. CDR1 and CDR2 from the germline V gene are DFQATT and SNEGSKA (reference sequence). The CDR3 contains 18 residues. With 0 bases clipped from V and 0 bases from J, the junction kept 13 bases outside the gene matches. The CDR3 here is CSARDLGRGLGSSYEQYF. The CDR3 nucleotides read TGCAGTGCTAGAGATCTGGGCAGGGGGCTGGGAAGCTCCTACGAGCAGTACTTC.